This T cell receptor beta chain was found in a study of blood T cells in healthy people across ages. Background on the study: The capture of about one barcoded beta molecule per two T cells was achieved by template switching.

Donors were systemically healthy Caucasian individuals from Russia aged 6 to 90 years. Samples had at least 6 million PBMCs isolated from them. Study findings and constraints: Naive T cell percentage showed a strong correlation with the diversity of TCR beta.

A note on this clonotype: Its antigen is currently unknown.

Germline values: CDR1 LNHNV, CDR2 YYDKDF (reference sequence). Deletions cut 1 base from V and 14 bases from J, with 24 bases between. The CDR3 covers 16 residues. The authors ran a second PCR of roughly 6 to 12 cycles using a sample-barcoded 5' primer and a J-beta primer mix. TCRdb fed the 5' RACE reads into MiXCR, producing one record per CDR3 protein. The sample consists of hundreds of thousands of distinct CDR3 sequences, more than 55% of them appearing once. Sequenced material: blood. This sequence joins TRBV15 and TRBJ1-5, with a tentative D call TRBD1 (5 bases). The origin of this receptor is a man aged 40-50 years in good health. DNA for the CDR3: TGTGCCACCAGCAGAGCGGGTGGACAAGGGGTTGTCGCGGAGCATTTT. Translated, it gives CATSRAGGQGVVAEHF.